These 17 T cell receptor beta chains were sequenced from one sample in a study of blood T cell repertoires in COVID-19. The protocol was immunoSEQ multiplex PCR, while the TCRdb copy is restricted to in-frame clones and leaves out a portion. The table has 120,000 or so clones, about 85% seen once. Sequencing used peripheral blood. All receptors derive from a man in his 60s with acute or convalescent COVID-19.

This sequence joins TRBV5-1 and TRBJ1-4; 8 bases map to TRBD1. V trimming: 5 bases; J trimming: 6 bases; junction bases outside the gene matches: 9. The length of the CDR3 is 15 residues. Germline loops: CDR1 SGHRS, CDR2 YFSETQ. CDR3 nucleotide sequence: TGCGCCAGCAGGGTAGCCCCGACAGGGGATGAAAAACTGTTTTTT. As protein: CASRVAPTGDEKLFF.

The rearrangement links TRBV19 to TRBJ1-5, with 8 bases fitting TRBD1. This CDR3 has 14 amino acids. Germline trimming cut 9 bases from V and 0 bases from J; bases unmatched to any gene: 4. The germline V gene has CDR1 LNHDA and CDR2 SQIVND (reference sequence). CDR3 region: CASRQGYSNQPQHF. The CDR3 region has the DNA TGTGCCAGCAGACAGGGGTATAGCAATCAGCCCCAGCATTTT.

This chain connects TRBV3-1 (or the pseudogene TRBV3-2) to TRBJ1-4; D unclear. The germline V gene encodes CDR1 LGHDT and CDR2 YNNKEL (reference sequence). The CDR3 is 14 amino acids. V was trimmed by 4 bases and J by 4 bases, leaving 10 bases between them. The CDR3 DNA reads TGTGCCAGCAGCCCTGCCGGGATTAATGAAAAACTGTTTTTT. Translating gives CASSPAGINEKLFF.

This clone came up a few times. The V call is TRBV15, the J call TRBJ1-5; unclear D gene. The CDR3 totals 15 residues. V lost 4 bases and J lost 4, with 14 bases in between. Germline V CDR1 and CDR2: LNHNV, YYDKDF (reference sequence). In DNA, the CDR3 is TGTGCCACCAGCACCCAGGCGGGTCAAAATCAGCCCCAGCATTTT. The encoded protein is CATSTQAGQNQPQHF.

This chain uses TRBV28 with TRBJ1-1, with a tentative D call TRBD1 (5 bases). Trimming took 8 bases from V and 2 from J, leaving 15 bases between them. Per germline, CDR1 MDHEN and CDR2 SYDVKM. The CDR3 sequence is 14 residues long. CDR3 in DNA: TGTGCCAGCGAAGGACACCCTCGAAACACTGAAGCTTTCTTT. This codes for CASEGHPRNTEAFF.

The CDR3 is CASSKWRLAGGCSSYEQYF. As DNA, the CDR3 is TGTGCCAGCAGCAAATGGCGGCTAGCGGGAGGCTGTAGCTCCTACGAGCAGTACTTC. The chain is built from TRBV21-1 and TRBJ2-7; no DNA check was done on the table's D call, TRBD2. TRBV21-1 is listed as a pseudogene. The CDR3 is 19 residues long.

This clone was counted once. This sequence joins TRBV5-1 and TRBJ2-7; 15 positions agree with TRBD2. Germline V lookup: CDR1 SGHRS, CDR2 YFSETQ. V lost 4 bases to trimming and J lost 7 bases; unmatched junction nucleotides: 9. This CDR3 has 16 amino acids. The CDR3 is CASSPPGTSGRSEQYF. CDR3 nucleotide sequence: TGCGCCAGCAGCCCCCCGGGGACTAGCGGGAGGAGTGAGCAGTACTTC.

The chain has TRBV15 and TRBJ1-1; D gene uncertain. The V and J ends lost 0 bases and 6 bases respectively, with 11 bases between them. Germline-derived CDR1 and CDR2 are LNHNV and YYDKDF (reference sequence). The CDR3 length is 14 residues. CDR3 loop: CATSRDQVLPEAFF. CDR3 sequence (DNA): TGTGCCACCAGCAGAGATCAGGTCTTACCTGAAGCTTTCTTT.

This chain links TRBV10-3 with TRBJ2-1; TRBD2 agrees at 8 bases. The CDR3 is 14 amino acids. Germline V lookup: CDR1 ENHRY, CDR2 SYGVKD. V lost 2 bases, J lost 4 bases, and 1 base stayed unmatched. In DNA, the CDR3 is TGTGCCATCAGTGAGACTAGCGGATACAATGAGCAGTTCTTC. It translates to CAISETSGYNEQFF.

The chain employs TRBV5-1 and TRBJ2-7; D is perhaps TRBD1 (5 bases). With 0 bases removed from V and 5 bases from J, the gap between germline ends came to 9 bases. Germline assignment: CDR1 SGHRS and CDR2 YFSETQ. This CDR3 comprises 13 residues. The CDR3 sequence: CASSLGSRDEQYF. DNA for the CDR3: TGCGCCAGCAGCTTGGGGAGCAGGGACGAGCAGTACTTC.

The chain joins TRBV12-3 or TRBV12-4 to TRBJ2-7; D gene unclear. V lost 6 bases and J lost 7, with 10 bases in between. This CDR3 contains 11 residues. The DNA for the CDR3 is TGTGCCAGCAGCCTAACTTGGGAGCAGTACTTC. It is translated as CASSLTWEQYF.

The chain combines TRBV5-1 with TRBJ1-1; D is ambiguous. This CDR3 comprises 15 residues. CDR1 SGHRS and CDR2 YFSETQ come from the germline V gene. V lost 4 bases to trimming and J lost 1 base, with 14 bases between them. The CDR3 DNA reads as TGCGCCAGCAGCCGTAATGTAGCTCCGAACACTGAAGCTTTCTTT. It encodes CASSRNVAPNTEAFF.

This rearrangement joins TRBV21-1 to TRBJ1-1. TRBV21-1 is a documented pseudogene. The CDR3 consists of 15 residues. CDR3 sequence (DNA): TGTGCCAGCAGCAAAGGGCCGGGTTTGGACACTGAAGCTTTCTTT. Translation: CASSKGPGLDTEAFF.

The chain has TRBV7-8 and TRBJ1-2; 9 bases agree with TRBD1. Germline loops: CDR1 SGHVS, CDR2 FQNEAQ. With 4 bases clipped from V and 4 bases from J, the junction kept 13 bases outside the gene matches. The CDR3 runs 17 residues. Here the CDR3 DNA reads TGTGCCAGCAGCTCATCCAGGACAGGGGCCCGGCTCTATGGCTACACCTTC. Translation: CASSSSRTGARLYGYTF.

The V and J genes are TRBV11-3 and TRBJ2-3, with D unclear. Germline V lookup: CDR1 SGHNT, CDR2 YENEEA. The CDR3 is 12 amino acids. V lost 0 bases, J lost 6 bases, and 4 bases lay in between. The CDR3 spells CASSLDRDTQYF. The DNA for the CDR3 is TGTGCCAGCAGCTTAGATCGGGATACGCAGTATTTT.

The J gene is TRBJ2-1, the V gene TRBV25-1; the D gene is possibly TRBD2 (6 bases). CDR3 length: 15 amino acids. V lost 1 base and J lost 6, with 13 bases in between. The V gene's germline CDR1 is MGHDK and CDR2 SYGVNS. The CDR3 DNA sequence: TGTGCCAGCAGTGAATCCAGGGCTAGCGTCAATGAGCAGTTCTTC. Translating gives CASSESRASVNEQFF. Full variable domain (missing parts from reference TRBV25-1 and TRBJ2-1): EADIYQTPRYLVIGTGKKITLECSQTMGHDKMYWYQQDPGMELHLIHYSYGVNSTEKGDLSSESTVSRIRTEHFPLTLESARPSHTSQYLCASSESRASVNEQFFGPGTRLTVL.

The chain carries TRBV25-1 and TRBJ1-2; D might be TRBD1 (6 bases). This CDR3 is built from 17 residues. Germline V gene lookup returns CDR1 MGHDK and CDR2 SYGVNS. The germline V and J ends were trimmed by 7 bases and 4 bases, with 25 bases remaining between them. The CDR3: CASKGTGTLLNVYGYTF. The CDR3 DNA reads as TGTGCCAGCAAGGGCACCGGGACACTCCTGAATGTCTATGGCTACACCTTC.